Listed below are T cell receptor beta chains from one sample, sequenced in a study of blood T cells in healthy people across ages. MiXCR, run by TCRdb on the 5' RACE reads, gives a single entry per CDR3 protein. The data show 730,000 or so distinct CDR3 sequences, approximately 40% seen once. The sequenced material came from blood. Receptors originate from a man aged 80 or over in good health. The CDR3 runs from the conserved cysteine through the conserved F or W. A D gene is named only where the DNA matches it firmly. The size of a clone is reported for some rows only, either as once, few or many, or as a class for expanded clones.

>TRBJ2-3|-|TRBV7-9|-
CASSSPTSPSTDTQYF
>TRBJ1-2|-|TRBV21-1|few
CASRGQGKVFGYTF
>TRBJ1-5|-|TRBV7-2|-
CANSLAVGGPNQPQHF
>TRBJ2-3|TRBD1|TRBV6-1|once
CASSGGQGIDTQYF
>-|-|TRBV6-2/TRBV6-3|-
CASSPPGRRGTYEQYF
>TRBJ1-1|-|TRBV6-1|-
CASSEGTANTEAFF
>TRBJ1-2|-|TRBV18|-
CASSPLTNYGYTF
>TRBJ2-5|TRBD2|TRBV7-9|-
CASTSGLAGGRQPIETQYF
>TRBJ2-7|-|TRBV6-5|-
CASSYSGQGGSEQYF
>TRBJ2-1|-|TRBV4-2|many
CASSQANGQSNEQFF
>TRBJ1-2|TRBD1|TRBV20-1|-
CSADHRQGAYYGYTF
>TRBJ2-3|TRBD2|TRBV12-3/TRBV12-4|-
CASSFYSGASGGGRRDTQYF
>TRBJ2-5|TRBD1|TRBV6-1|-
CASSVRGRWEETQYF
>TRBJ1-2|TRBD1|TRBV5-1|-
CASSLGGQQIYGYTF
>TRBJ2-1|-|TRBV28|-
CASSFVLSYNEQFF
>TRBJ1-4|TRBD1|TRBV18|-
CASSRGQGATNEKLFF
>TRBJ1-5|-|TRBV7-2|-
CASSLVMGEGQPQHF
>TRBJ2-4|-|TRBV28|-
CASTTGTAKNIQYF
>TRBJ2-3|-|TRBV6-1|many
CASIKTLTDTQYF
>TRBJ2-5|-|TRBV28|-
CASSFRGQQYF
>TRBJ2-3|TRBD1|TRBV20-1|few
CSARTGDRGTDTQYF
>TRBJ1-2|-|TRBV5-6|-
CASSVPRNYGYTF
>TRBJ2-3|TRBD2|TRBV24-1|few
CATSGRGRAGTDTQYF
>TRBJ2-7|-|TRBV7-8|-
CASSSDTAYEQYF
>TRBJ2-5|TRBD2|TRBV20-1|-
CSARVLAGGLGEQYF
>TRBJ2-7|TRBD1|TRBV3-1|-
CASSQDSDRGFPSAYEQYF
>TRBJ2-1|-|TRBV7-2|-
CASSPRNLYNEQFF
>TRBJ2-1|-|TRBV7-2|-
CASSPLRAGEQFF
>TRBJ2-7|TRBD2|TRBV6-1|-
CASTLGQGLAGAAEQYF
>TRBJ1-3|TRBD1|TRBV4-3|-
CASSQVGDRAGNTIYF
>TRBJ2-1|-|TRBV29-1|-
CSVVSRVSSYNEQFF
>TRBJ2-2|TRBD2|TRBV2|-
CASGPGLAGGPGGVGELFF
>TRBJ2-1|TRBD2|TRBV6-2/TRBV6-3|-
CASSPGTSGTDEQFF
>TRBJ2-7|-|TRBV4-2|-
CASSQDTGIQYF
>TRBJ2-1|TRBD2|TRBV5-1|-
CASSLPGLAGYNEQFF
>TRBJ2-5|-|TRBV5-1|few
CASSPSWVQETQYF
>TRBJ2-1|TRBD2|TRBV4-2|-
CASSQDLSGGANEQFF
>TRBJ2-3|TRBD1|TRBV19|-
CASRTGGSTDTQYF
>TRBJ2-7|-|TRBV5-1|few
CASSLDGGREQYF
>TRBJ2-1|TRBD2|TRBV5-4|-
CASSHTSGRGNEQFF
>TRBJ2-5|TRBD1|TRBV20-1|-
CSAPGPTYRGQETQYF
>TRBJ2-1|TRBD2|TRBV6-5|-
CASSYILGRAINEQFF
>TRBJ1-6|-|TRBV20-1|few
CSARVQGFGSPLHF
>TRBJ2-3|TRBD1|TRBV7-2|-
CASSRDRGRRYF
>TRBJ2-7|-|TRBV20-1|-
CSATPSIGLSYEQYF
>TRBJ2-3|-|TRBV7-6|-
CASSLGGVVDTQYF
>TRBJ2-7|TRBD2|TRBV9|-
CASSNGGASEQYF
>TRBJ1-1|-|TRBV10-3|-
CAISHAVNTKAFF
>TRBJ2-3|-|TRBV5-5|-
CASSSVLDTQYF
>TRBJ2-3|TRBD2|TRBV4-3|few
CASSQLGDTSADTQYF
>TRBJ2-7|-|TRBV7-2|-
CASSSQSGSSYEQYF
>TRBJ2-1|TRBD1|TRBV18|-
CTSSPGQGVYNEQFF
>TRBJ2-3|-|TRBV7-9|-
CASSRLAPTDTQYF
>TRBJ2-1|TRBD1|TRBV4-2|-
CASSQELGTGGYEQFF
>TRBJ1-5|-|TRBV15|-
CATSRDGGLRQPQHF